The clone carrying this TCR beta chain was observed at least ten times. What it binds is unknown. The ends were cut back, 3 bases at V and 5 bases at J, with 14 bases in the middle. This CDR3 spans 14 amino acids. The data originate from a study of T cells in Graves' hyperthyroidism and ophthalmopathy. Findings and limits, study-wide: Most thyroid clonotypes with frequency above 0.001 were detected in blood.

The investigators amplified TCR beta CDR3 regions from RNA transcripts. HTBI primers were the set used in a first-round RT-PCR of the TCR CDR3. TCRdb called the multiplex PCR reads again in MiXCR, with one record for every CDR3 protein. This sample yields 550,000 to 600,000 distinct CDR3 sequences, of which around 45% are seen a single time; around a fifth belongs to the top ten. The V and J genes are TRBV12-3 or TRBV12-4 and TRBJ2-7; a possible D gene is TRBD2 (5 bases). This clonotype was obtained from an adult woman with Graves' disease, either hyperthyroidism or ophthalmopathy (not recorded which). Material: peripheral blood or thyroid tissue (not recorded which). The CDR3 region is CASSFTGVFNEQYF. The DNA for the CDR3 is TGTGCCAGCAGTTTTACCGGGGTCTTTAACGAGCAGTACTTC.